Below, 16 T cell receptor beta chains from the same sample are listed, as sequenced in a study of T cell responses to AZD1222 COVID-19 vaccine. Generated by immunoSEQ multiplex PCR, the TCRdb table keeps only in-frame clones and is missing some. The sample shows roughly 150,000 clones, approximately 90% of them seen only once. This sample comprised peripheral blood, obtained on day 0 of AZD1222 vaccination. The receptor source for this set is an adult in good health.

The V and J genes are TRBV5-5 and TRBJ1-5; a weak D match, TRBD1 (6 bases). The CDR3 is 16 residues long. CDR1 is SGHKS, CDR2 YYEKEE, per germline (reference sequence). Deletions cut 0 bases from V and 0 bases from J, with 10 bases between. The CDR3 nucleotides read TGTGCCAGCAGCTTGGTGGCAGGGGCTAGCAATCAGCCCCAGCATTTT. Its translation is CASSLVAGASNQPQHF.

The chain is built from TRBV3-1 (or the pseudogene TRBV3-2) and TRBJ2-2; 9 nucleotides agree with TRBD1. With 4 bases clipped from V and 5 bases from J, the junction kept 5 bases outside the gene matches. Germline lookup yields CDR1 LGHDT and CDR2 YNNKEL (reference sequence). The CDR3 loop spans 15 amino acids. The CDR3 DNA reads as TGTGCCAGCAGCCTGGACAGGGGTTGGACCGGGGAGCTGTTTTTT. Protein sequence: CASSLDRGWTGELFF.

The rearrangement joins TRBV7-2 to TRBJ2-1, with D unclear. CDR3 size: 14 residues. The germline V gene encodes CDR1 SGHTA and CDR2 FQGNSA. Trimming removed 4 bases from V and 7 bases from J, with 14 bases in between. The CDR3 DNA reads TGTGCCAGCAGCTCCCCGATAGCCGAGAATGAGCAGTTCTTC. It encodes CASSSPIAENEQFF.

The rearrangement links TRBV7-2 to TRBJ2-5, with D maybe TRBD1 (6 bases). CDR1 is SGHTA, CDR2 FQGNSA, per germline. V lost 0 bases, J lost 2 bases, and 13 bases lay in between. The CDR3 contains 16 residues. The CDR3 sequence is CASSLAGATIQETQYF. DNA for the CDR3: TGTGCCAGCAGCTTAGCGGGGGCTACCATACAAGAGACCCAGTACTTC.

V gene TRBV6-2 or TRBV6-3 combines with J gene TRBJ1-5; D is possibly TRBD1 (6 bases). CDR3 length equals 20 residues. Looked up from germline, CDR1 is MNHEY and CDR2 is SVGEGT. Trimming removed 2 bases from V and 3 bases from J, with 26 bases in between. As DNA, the CDR3 is TGTGCCAGCAGTTACGGGGATGGGGGGCCGGCAAGAACTTACAATCAGCCCCAGCATTTT. This sequence encodes CASSYGDGGPARTYNQPQHF.

The J gene is TRBJ2-2, the V gene TRBV10-3, with D hard to call. Germline CDR1 and CDR2: ENHRY and SYGVKD. The CDR3 loop spans 11 amino acids. V lost 6 bases, J lost 3 bases, and 2 bases lay in between. This chain's CDR3 is CAISDTGELFF. The CDR3, as DNA: TGTGCCATCAGCGACACCGGGGAGCTGTTTTTT.

This chain uses TRBV7-3 with TRBJ2-2, with TRBD2 as a possible D gene (7 bases). Trimming shortened V by 5 bases and J by 4 bases, and 17 bases separated the two germline ends. The CDR3 loop spans 16 amino acids. The V gene's germline CDR1 is SGHTA and CDR2 FQGTGA. CDR3 coding DNA: TGTGCCAGCAGCCCCCAGGGAGGGGGGAGCACCGGGGAGCTGTTTTTT. Protein sequence: CASSPQGGGSTGELFF.

The V gene is TRBV18, the J gene TRBJ2-1; TRBD2 matches 7 bases. This CDR3 contains 11 residues. CDR1 is KGHSH and CDR2 is LQKENI in the germline V gene. Germline trimming cut 4 bases from V and 9 bases from J; bases unmatched to any gene: 0. Here the CDR3 reads CASSRGGEQFF. Written as DNA, the CDR3 is TGTGCCAGCTCACGCGGGGGTGAGCAGTTCTTC. Based on the CDR3 plus reference TRBV18 and TRBJ2-1, the full variable domain is NAGVMQNPRHLVRRRGQEARLRCSPMKGHSHVYWYRQLPEEGLKFMVYLQKENIIDESGMPKERFSAEFPKEGPSILRIQQVVRGDSAAYFCASSRGGEQFFGPGTRLTVL.

This chain uses TRBV12-3 or TRBV12-4 with TRBJ2-5; TRBD1 aligns across 7 bases. The CDR3 length is 13 residues. V shed 6 bases and J 4 bases; nucleotides not matched to a gene: 5. CDR3 nucleotide sequence: TGTGCCAGCAGATCGACAGGGATAGAGACCCAGTACTTC. Encoded protein: CASRSTGIETQYF.

This clone occurred once. The chain is built from TRBV24-1 and TRBJ1-2, with TRBD1 as a possible D gene (6 bases). CDR3 length: 13 amino acids. Trimming removed 1 base from V and 8 bases from J, with 10 bases in between. The V gene's germline CDR1 is KGHDR and CDR2 SFDVKD. CDR3 in DNA: TGTGCCACCAGTGATTTCTCAGGGGAAGGCTACACCTTC. Protein sequence: CATSDFSGEGYTF.

This clone was observed once. The chain has TRBV5-1 and TRBJ2-1, with D possibly called TRBD1 or TRBD2 (6 bases each). Germline CDR1 and CDR2: SGHRS and YFSETQ. This CDR3 region has 14 residues. The V end lost 4 bases, the J end lost 7 bases, and 15 bases lay between the germline ends. The CDR3 sequence: CASSPEGGGNEQFF. The CDR3 nucleotides read TGCGCCAGCAGCCCTGAGGGGGGAGGTAATGAGCAGTTCTTC.

The chain couples TRBV19 to TRBJ2-7; maybe TRBD2 (8 bases). This CDR3 region has 19 residues. The germline V gene has CDR1 LNHDA and CDR2 SQIVND (reference sequence). V lost 4 bases, J lost 4 bases, and 29 bases lay in between. CDR3 residues: CASSRRLGLGLGTVYEQYF. The CDR3, as DNA: TGTGCCAGTAGTAGACGATTAGGTCTGGGACTAGGGACAGTGTACGAGCAGTACTTC.

The CDR3 DNA follows: TGCGCCAGCAGCTCCAGTGAGCTAGATACGCAGTATTTT. This codes for CASSSSELDTQYF. V and J are TRBV5-1 and TRBJ2-3; D remains ambiguous. This CDR3 comprises 13 residues. Between the trimmed V and J ends, which lost 3 bases and 5 bases, there was a span of 10 bases. Germline assignment: CDR1 SGHRS and CDR2 YFSETQ.

The CDR3 coding sequence is TGTGCCAGTAGTATCGGGACAGGGCCTACGAACACCGGGGAGCTGTTTTTT. Translation gives CASSIGTGPTNTGELFF. The chain employs TRBV19 and TRBJ2-2, with 9 positions matching TRBD1. The CDR3 spans 17 residues. Germline CDR1 and CDR2: LNHDA and SQIVND (reference sequence). The V and J ends lost 3 bases and 0 bases, in that order; junction bases with no gene match: 5.

CDR3 in amino acids: CASSYSAGGAETQYF. The CDR3 bases are TGTGCCAGCAGTTACTCGGCAGGGGGCGCGGAGACCCAGTACTTC. The rearrangement uses TRBV6-2 or TRBV6-3 and TRBJ2-5, with 8 bases identical to TRBD1. The germline gives CDR1 MNHEY, CDR2 SVGEGT. This CDR3 has 15 amino acids. With V trimmed by 0 bases and J by 5 bases, 5 bases remained unmatched.

V gene TRBV6-5 combines with J gene TRBJ2-7; TRBD1 aligns across 7 bases. The CDR3 is 14 residues long. In germline, CDR1 is MNHEY, CDR2 SVGAGI. V was pared by 5 bases and J by 3 bases, with 7 bases of the junction left unmatched. The CDR3 coding sequence is TGTGCCAGCAGTCACCGGGACAGAGGCTACGAGCAGTACTTC. Translating it yields CASSHRDRGYEQYF.